Below are 8 T cell receptor beta chains sequenced from a single sample in a study of post-analysis software for immune sequencing data. cDNA libraries of TCR beta carried unique molecular identifiers. From the PCR reads, TCRdb called clonotypes with MiXCR, one entry per CDR3 protein. The sample shows approximately 630,000 distinct CDR3 sequences, 55% to 70% of them seen only once. Study-wide findings and caveats: When patients were compared with controls, roughly five TRBV segments were more frequent, TRBV5-6, TRBV5-1 and TRBV20-1 among them.

These TCRs are of unknown antigen specificity. Sequenced material: blood. These TCRs come from a girl aged 2 to 9 with multiple sclerosis.

The rearrangement links TRBV7-2 to TRBJ2-7; 7 bases align to TRBD2. This CDR3 is built from 14 residues. With 5 bases clipped from V and 7 bases from J, the junction kept 11 bases outside the gene matches. Germline CDR1 SGHTA, CDR2 FQGNSA. The chain's CDR3 is CASSPWSGDYEQYF. In nucleotides, the CDR3 is TGTGCCAGCAGCCCTTGGAGCGGGGATTATGAGCAGTACTTC.

V gene TRBV20-1 combines with J gene TRBJ2-7, with 10 nucleotides matching TRBD2. V lost 3 bases, J lost 3 bases, and 17 bases stayed unmatched. The CDR3 loop spans 18 amino acids. Per germline, CDR1 DFQATT and CDR2 SNEGSKA (reference sequence). CDR3 DNA: TGCAGTGCTAGTTTAGTCCCTAGCGGGAGAAGAGCCCTCTACGAGCAGTACTTC. Protein sequence: CSASLVPSGRRALYEQYF.

This clonotype was recorded a few times. The chain's CDR3 is CASSQASRTDTQYF. The CDR3 DNA is TGTGCCAGCTCACAGGCGTCCCGCACAGATACGCAGTATTTT. The rearrangement uses TRBV12-3 or TRBV12-4 and TRBJ2-3, with a weak D call TRBD1 (5 bases). The CDR3 consists of 14 residues. The V gene lost 8 bases and the J gene lost 1 base, with 13 bases spanning the gap.

V and J are TRBV12-3 or TRBV12-4 and TRBJ1-5; perhaps TRBD1 as D (6 bases). Trimming took 8 bases from V and 2 from J, leaving 13 bases between them. CDR3 length equals 14 residues. This chain's CDR3 is CASQQGDGNQPQHF. CDR3 in DNA: TGTGCCAGCCAACAGGGCGACGGCAATCAGCCCCAGCATTTT.

V gene TRBV7-9 combines with J gene TRBJ2-3; 8 bases map to TRBD1. The V and J ends lost 7 bases and 1 base, in that order; junction bases with no gene match: 4. The CDR3 extends over 14 amino acids. The germline CDR1 and CDR2 sequences are SEHNR and FQNEAQ (reference sequence). CDR3 in DNA: TGTGCCAGCAACCCGGGACAGGGCACAGATACGCAGTATTTT. As protein: CASNPGQGTDTQYF. Drawing the rest from reference TRBV7-9 and TRBJ2-3, the complete variable domain is DTGVSQNPRHKITKRGQNVTFRCDPISEHNRLYWYRQTLGQGPEFLTYFQNEAQLEKSRLLSDRFSAERPKGSFSTLEIQRTEQGDSAMYLCASNPGQGTDTQYFGPGTRLTVL.

This chain uses TRBV29-1 with TRBJ2-3; D unresolved. Germline V gene data show CDR1 as SQVTM and CDR2 as ANQGSEA. Trimming took off 8 bases at V and 0 bases at J, with 6 bases between the two ends. This CDR3 is 11 amino acids long. CDR3: CSTSSTDTQYF. The CDR3 DNA reads TGCAGCACATCTAGCACAGATACGCAGTATTTT.

This chain joins TRBV3-1 and TRBJ1-5; the match to TRBD1 covers 9 bases. Germline V gene sequence: CDR1 LGHDT, CDR2 YNNKEL (reference sequence). J gave up 5 bases and V 1 base, and 6 bases lay outside the gene matches. The CDR3 is 16 amino acids. The CDR3 DNA reads as TGTGCCAGCAGCCAAGGGGGACAGGGTGGGGATCAGCCCCAGCATTTT. Translated, it gives CASSQGGQGGDQPQHF.

The chain recombines TRBV5-6 with TRBJ2-1; D not resolved. V was pared by 5 bases and J by 6 bases, with 18 bases between. The germline V gene encodes CDR1 SGHDT and CDR2 YYEEEE. The length of the CDR3 is 15 residues. The CDR3 nucleotides are TGTGCCAGCAGTAACTATAGTCCCGGTGGCAATGAGCAGTTCTTC. This sequence encodes CASSNYSPGGNEQFF.